Following are 14 T cell receptor beta chains from one sample sequenced in a study of blood T cell repertoires in COVID-19. Generated by immunoSEQ multiplex PCR, the TCRdb table keeps only in-frame clones and is missing some. The repertoire consists of some 180,000 clones, with approximately 85% occurring once and the leading ten covering roughly 6%. Sequenced input: PBMCs or T cells enriched from blood (not recorded which). The source is a man aged 35 to 55 who had recovered from COVID-19.

This clone turned up a few times. The rearrangement links TRBV7-2 to TRBJ2-7; 9 nucleotides align to TRBD2. CDR1 and CDR2 from the germline V gene are SGHTA and FQGNSA. V gave up 6 bases and J gave up 0 bases; unmatched junction bases: 6. The CDR3 covers 15 residues. In nucleotides, the CDR3 is TGTGCCAGCAGTCCTAGCGGGACGAGCTCCTACGAGCAGTACTTC. It translates to CASSPSGTSSYEQYF.

This chain connects TRBV5-1 to TRBJ1-1; TRBD1 is a possible D gene (5 bases). Per germline, CDR1 SGHRS and CDR2 YFSETQ. The V end lost 0 bases, the J end lost 0 bases, and 15 bases lay between the germline ends. This CDR3 region has 17 residues. This chain's CDR3 is CASSLESPLGVNTEAFF. The CDR3 DNA reads TGCGCCAGCAGCTTGGAGTCCCCCTTAGGGGTGAACACTGAAGCTTTCTTT.

This clone occurred once. This chain connects TRBV27 to TRBJ1-2; 9 bases line up with TRBD1. The length of the CDR3 is 15 residues. Trimming at V came to 5 bases and at J to 8 bases, leaving 12 bases not matched to a gene. Germline V gives CDR1 MNHEY, CDR2 SMNVEV (reference sequence). In DNA, the CDR3 is TGTGCCAGCAGTCCGTCGCGGGACAGGGTGTGGGGCTACACCTTC. As protein: CASSPSRDRVWGYTF.

This rearrangement joins TRBV29-1 to TRBJ2-1, with TRBD2 matching 13 bases. The germline V gene has CDR1 SQVTM and CDR2 ANQGSEA. Trimming took 5 bases from V and 8 from J; bases not matched to a gene: 18. The CDR3 spans 18 residues. Here the CDR3 DNA reads TGCAGCGTTACATCAACTAGCGGGAGGGCCGGACGGGGCGATGAGCAGTTCTTC. Encoded protein: CSVTSTSGRAGRGDEQFF.

Written as DNA, the CDR3 is TGTGCCAGCAGCTCCGGGACAGGGATCTACGAGCAGTACTTC. Amino acids: CASSSGTGIYEQYF. This rearrangement joins TRBV5-4 to TRBJ2-7, with 9 bases lining up with TRBD1. The V and J ends lost 3 bases and 3 bases, in that order; junction bases with no gene match: 4. This CDR3 spans 14 amino acids. Per germline, CDR1 SGHNT and CDR2 YYREEE (reference sequence).

This chain links TRBV5-6 with TRBJ2-3; tentative D call: TRBD1 (5 bases). V gave up 4 bases and J gave up 6 bases, with 15 bases separating them. Germline V CDR1 and CDR2: SGHDT, YYEEEE. This CDR3 has 14 amino acids. The CDR3 nucleotides are TGTGCCAGCAGCGCAGGGTGGGCGGCGGATACGCAGTATTTT. Translating it yields CASSAGWAADTQYF.

The chain couples TRBV24-1 to TRBJ2-3; TRBD2 might be the D (6 bases). This CDR3 is built from 14 residues. The germline V and J ends were trimmed by 3 bases and 2 bases, with 8 bases remaining between them. CDR1 and CDR2 (germline): KGHDR, SFDVKD. In nucleotides, the CDR3 is TGTGCCACCAGTGATGCGGACTACACAGATACGCAGTATTTT. The encoded protein is CATSDADYTDTQYF.

The chain combines TRBV30 with TRBJ2-3; TRBD1 matches at 8 bases. The CDR3 has 15 residues. The V gene's germline CDR1 is GTSNPN and CDR2 SVGIG (reference sequence). V shed 2 bases and J 2 bases; nucleotides not matched to a gene: 6. CDR3 sequence: CAWSPRQGSTDTQYF. The CDR3 DNA reads TGTGCCTGGAGTCCGAGACAGGGGTCCACAGATACGCAGTATTTT.

There are a few counts of this clone. The rearrangement uses TRBV2 and TRBJ1-4; TRBD1 might be the D (5 bases). V shed 6 bases and J shed 0 bases, with 11 bases lying between them. CDR3 length: 15 amino acids. Germline V gives CDR1 SNHLY, CDR2 FYNNEI. CDR3 sequence (DNA): TGTGCCAGCAGCCGAGAGACAGCAACTAATGAAAAACTGTTTTTT. Its protein is CASSRETATNEKLFF.

This clone was seen a single time. The V call is TRBV6-1, the J call TRBJ2-7, with a possible D match to TRBD2 (6 bases). Trimming stripped 3 bases from V and 6 bases from J, with 21 bases between. Germline V CDR1 and CDR2: MNHNS, SASEGT. CDR3 length equals 16 residues. The CDR3, as DNA: TGTGCCAGCAGTGAGGGAGTCGGACTACTGGGAGGCGAGCAGTACTTC. Its protein product is CASSEGVGLLGGEQYF.

The CDR3 is CASSYPTSGGTNEQFF. In DNA form, the CDR3 reads TGTGCCAGCAGTTACCCGACTAGCGGGGGGACCAATGAGCAGTTCTTC. The chain links TRBV6-2 or TRBV6-3 to TRBJ2-1; 13 nucleotides agree with TRBD2. This CDR3 comprises 16 residues. The junction had 4 bases not matched to a gene; V was cut back by 2 bases and J by 6 bases. Germline assignment: CDR1 MNHEY and CDR2 SVGEGT.

The CDR3 sequence: CASSDRGLAVDTQYF. CDR3 DNA sequence: TGTGCCAGCAGTGATAGGGGACTAGCCGTAGATACGCAGTATTTT. The V and J genes are TRBV2 and TRBJ2-3, with TRBD2 matching over 9 bases. The germline V gene has CDR1 SNHLY and CDR2 FYNNEI. This CDR3 is 15 amino acids long. With V trimmed by 3 bases and J by 5 bases, 6 bases remained unmatched.

This sequence joins TRBV4-1 and TRBJ2-3, with TRBD2 matching 10 bases. The germline V gene has CDR1 MGHRA and CDR2 YSYEKL. CDR3 length equals 20 residues. V trimming: 0 bases; J trimming: 0 bases; junction bases outside the gene matches: 12. CDR3 coding DNA: TGCGCCAGCAGCCAAGATCTAGGATTAGCGGGGGGATCTAGCACAGATACGCAGTATTTT. Protein: CASSQDLGLAGGSSTDTQYF.

This chain links TRBV27 with TRBJ1-3; the match to TRBD1 covers 8 bases. Germline V gene sequence: CDR1 MNHEY, CDR2 SMNVEV (reference sequence). After removal of 5 bases from V and 2 bases from J, the junction contained 5 bases not matched to a gene. CDR3 size: 15 residues. The DNA of the CDR3 is TGTGCCAGCAGTGCTACAGGGGGAACTGGAAACACCATATATTTT. The encoded protein is CASSATGGTGNTIYF.